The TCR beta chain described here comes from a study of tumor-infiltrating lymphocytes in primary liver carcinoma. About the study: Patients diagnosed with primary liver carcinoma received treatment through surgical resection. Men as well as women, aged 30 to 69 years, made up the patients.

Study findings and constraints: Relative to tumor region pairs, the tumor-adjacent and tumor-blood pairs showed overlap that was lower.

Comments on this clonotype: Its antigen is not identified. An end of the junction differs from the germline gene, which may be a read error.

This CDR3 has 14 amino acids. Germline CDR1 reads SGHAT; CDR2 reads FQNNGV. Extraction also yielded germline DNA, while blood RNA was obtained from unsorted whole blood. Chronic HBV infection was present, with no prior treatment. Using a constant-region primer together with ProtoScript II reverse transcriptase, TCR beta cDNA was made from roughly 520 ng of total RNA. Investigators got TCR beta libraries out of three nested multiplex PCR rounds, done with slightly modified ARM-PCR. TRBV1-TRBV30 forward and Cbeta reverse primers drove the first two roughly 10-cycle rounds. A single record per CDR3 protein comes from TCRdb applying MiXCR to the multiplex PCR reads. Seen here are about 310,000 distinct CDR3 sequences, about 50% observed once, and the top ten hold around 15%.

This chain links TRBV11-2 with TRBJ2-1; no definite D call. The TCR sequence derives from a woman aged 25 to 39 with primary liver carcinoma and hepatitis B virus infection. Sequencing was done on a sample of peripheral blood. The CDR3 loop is CASSLDGSANELFF. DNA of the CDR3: TGTGCCAGCAGCTTGGATGGTTCGGCGAATGAGCTGTTCTTC.